What follows are 11 T cell receptor beta chains derived from one specimen sequenced in a study of shared clonotypes between healthy human individuals (dated by TCRdb to 2018 to 2020). The library was made by the immunoSEQ multiplex PCR assay. TCRdb re-hosts the immuneACCESS table, in-frame sequences only. Its copies lack some clones; in the studies checked, an unresolved V gene accounts for under half of them, and the cause for the rest is not known. The sample data list about 2.5 million clones, and 92% of these were observed just once. Together, the top ten hold 0.37% of the sample. The sample was naive CD4+ T cells from PBMCs. The cell subset or site label, read with the paper, signifies: CD45RA+ positively selected. The receptors were gathered from a man aged 18 to 30 in good health. Some clones in this sample may be carry-over from other donors' samples.

This clone was recorded only once. This sequence joins TRBV29-1 and TRBJ1-1; the match to TRBD1 covers 8 bases. The CDR3 is 16 amino acids. Trimming took 6 bases from V and 0 from J; bases not matched to a gene: 12. Germline loops: CDR1 SQVTM, CDR2 ANQGSEA. CDR3 DNA sequence: TGCAGCGTCCCCGGGACAGGCTCCCTCATGAACACTGAAGCTTTCTTT. Translation: CSVPGTGSLMNTEAFF.

V is TRBV5-1 and J is TRBJ1-4; TRBD1 might be the D (6 bases). CDR3 length: 16 residues. Germline CDR1 is SGHRS and CDR2 is YFSETQ. Between the trimmed V and J ends, which lost 4 bases and 3 bases, there was a span of 16 bases. The CDR3 loop is CASSAGQPAANEKLFF. DNA for the CDR3: TGCGCCAGCAGCGCTGGACAGCCGGCGGCTAATGAAAAACTGTTTTTT.

The rearrangement joins TRBV7-3 to TRBJ2-1; a weak D match, TRBD1 (5 bases). This CDR3 region has 15 residues. The V gene's germline CDR1 is SGHTA and CDR2 FQGTGA. Trimming removed 4 bases at V and 0 bases at J, with 10 bases between. In DNA form, the CDR3 reads TGTGCCAGCAGCTCGGACACGGGCTCCTACAATGAGCAGTTCTTC. Translating gives CASSSDTGSYNEQFF.

The rearrangement links TRBV7-6 to TRBJ2-7; 7 positions agree with TRBD2. The germline gives CDR1 SGHVS, CDR2 FNYEAQ. There are 16 residues in the CDR3. V dropped 5 bases and J dropped 3; count of bases not matched to a gene: 13. The CDR3 reads CASSPIGGPSGYEQYF. Written as DNA, the CDR3 is TGTGCCAGCAGCCCGATCGGTGGACCTAGCGGCTACGAGCAGTACTTC. Combining the CDR3 with reference TRBV7-6 and TRBJ2-7 gives the whole variable domain GAGVSQSPRYKVTKRGQDVALRCDPISGHVSLYWYRQALGQGPEFLTYFNYEAQQDKSGLPNDRFSAERPEGSISTLTIQRTEQRDSAMYRCASSPIGGPSGYEQYFGPGTRLTVT.

The chain employs TRBV11-1 and TRBJ2-1; TRBD2 matches at 12 bases. This CDR3 is built from 15 residues. The germline V gene encodes CDR1 SGHAT and CDR2 FQDESV (reference sequence). Germline trimming cut 5 bases from V and 10 bases from J; bases unmatched to any gene: 9. In DNA, the CDR3 is TGTGCCAGCAGCATTCGACTAGCGGGAGCACACGAGCAGTTCTTC. This encodes CASSIRLAGAHEQFF.

The V and J genes are TRBV7-8 and TRBJ1-4, with D maybe TRBD1 (6 bases). Germline V gene sequence: CDR1 SGHVS, CDR2 FQNEAQ. This CDR3 comprises 15 residues. V was shortened by 5 bases and J by 0 bases, with 10 bases between the two germline ends. CDR3 loop: CASSNHRATNEKLFF. DNA of the CDR3: TGTGCCAGCAGCAACCACAGGGCAACTAATGAAAAACTGTTTTTT.

This rearrangement joins TRBV6-1 to TRBJ1-2; 11 positions agree with TRBD1. Looked up from germline, CDR1 is MNHNS and CDR2 is SASEGT. Trimming at V came to 5 bases and at J to 8 bases, leaving 7 bases not matched to a gene. The CDR3 has 14 amino acids. CDR3 coding DNA: TGTGCCAGCAGTCGGACAGGGGGCCCCCTGGGCTACACCTTC. Protein: CASSRTGGPLGYTF.

In DNA, the CDR3 is TGTGCCATCAGTGGTAGCAGGTCTGAGCAGCCCCAGCATTTT. As protein: CAISGSRSEQPQHF. The chain combines TRBV10-3 with TRBJ1-5, with D hard to call. The CDR3 loop spans 14 amino acids. Germline V lookup: CDR1 ENHRY, CDR2 SYGVKD. Trimming pared 4 bases from V and 7 bases from J, leaving 14 bases between.

The rearrangement links TRBV7-2 to TRBJ2-5, with TRBD1 matching 11 bases. The CDR3 length is 16 residues. CDR1 and CDR2 from the germline V gene are SGHTA and FQGNSA. Unmatched junction bases numbered 8, after V lost 3 bases and J lost 5 bases. The CDR3 protein is CASSFNPGQGVETQYF. CDR3 coding DNA: TGTGCCAGCAGCTTCAACCCGGGACAGGGGGTGGAGACCCAGTACTTC. The complete variable domain, with remaining parts taken from reference TRBV7-2 and TRBJ2-5, reads GAGVSQSPSNKVTEKGKDVELRCDPISGHTALYWYRQSLGQGLEFLIYFQGNSAPDKSGLPSDRFSAERTGGSVSTLTIQRTQQEDSAVYLCASSFNPGQGVETQYFGPGTRLLVL.

V and J are TRBV19 and TRBJ1-5; maybe TRBD1 (6 bases). Trimming left V 5 bases short and J 3 bases short, with 14 bases between. Germline CDR1 and CDR2: LNHDA and SQIVND (reference sequence). The CDR3 has 15 residues. The CDR3 coding sequence is TGTGCCAGTAGTTTAGGGTGGGGGGCCAATCAGCCCCAGCATTTT. Translating gives CASSLGWGANQPQHF. The full variable domain, in which reference TRBV19 and TRBJ1-5 provide the parts outside the CDR3, is DGGITQSPKYLFRKEGQNVTLSCEQNLNHDAMYWYRQDPGQGLRLIYYSQIVNDFQKGDIAEGYSVSREKKESFPLTVTSAQKNPTAFYLCASSLGWGANQPQHFGDGTRLSIL.

This clone was counted once. J is TRBJ2-5 and V is TRBV7-6, with D unclear. Trimming took 2 bases from V and 6 from J, leaving 10 bases between them. The CDR3 covers 13 residues. Germline V gene data show CDR1 as SGHVS and CDR2 as FNYEAQ. This CDR3 reads CASSLPETKTQYF. CDR3 DNA: TGTGCCAGCAGCTTACCGGAAACGAAGACCCAGTACTTC.